The 21 T cell receptor beta chains reported below all come from one sample, sequenced in a study of blood T cells in healthy people across ages. Then a second PCR, running about 6 to 12 cycles, was carried out with a sample-barcoded 5' primer and a J-beta primer mix. TCRdb fed the 5' RACE reads into MiXCR, producing one record per CDR3 protein. The sample contains over 1,500,000 distinct CDR3 sequences, about 50% of which appear only once. Material for sequencing was blood. The source is a woman aged 40 to 50 in good health.

The CDR3, as DNA: TGTGCCGTCTCCCGCGCAGCGAACTATGGCTACACCTTC. This encodes CAVSRAANYGYTF. V is TRBV6-5 and J is TRBJ1-2, with D unclear. V lost 11 bases and J 2 bases, leaving 15 bases between the germline ends. Looked up from germline, CDR1 is MNHEY and CDR2 is SVGAGI. This CDR3 has 13 residues.

This chain uses TRBV6-5 with TRBJ1-2; 9 bases agree with TRBD1. The CDR3 extends over 15 amino acids. Germline V gene sequence: CDR1 MNHEY, CDR2 SVGAGI. Germline trimming cut 5 bases from V and 2 bases from J; bases unmatched to any gene: 6. The CDR3 DNA follows: TGTGCCAGCAGTGGTCCCGGGACAGGGAACTATGGCTACACCTTC. Encoded protein: CASSGPGTGNYGYTF.

V is TRBV28 and J is TRBJ1-6, with D unclear. V was clipped by 0 bases and J by 6 bases, with 9 bases between them. CDR3 length: 15 amino acids. The germline V gene encodes CDR1 MDHEN and CDR2 SYDVKM. CDR3 protein: CASSLWTAVNSPLHF. In nucleotides, the CDR3 is TGTGCCAGCAGTTTATGGACCGCGGTTAATTCACCCCTCCACTTT. Complete variable domain (other parts from reference TRBV28 and TRBJ1-6): DVKVTQSSRYLVKRTGEKVFLECVQDMDHENMFWYRQDPGLGLRLIYFSYDVKMKEKGDIPEGYSVSREKKERFSLILESASTNQTSMYLCASSLWTAVNSPLHFGNGTRLTVT.

The chain recombines TRBV18 with TRBJ2-3, with TRBD1 matching 7 bases. The CDR3 extends over 16 amino acids. V lost 2 bases and J lost 2; bases outside the gene matches: 7. CDR1 KGHSH and CDR2 LQKENI come from the germline V gene. CDR3 DNA: TGTGCCAGCTCACCAAGGGCAGGGGGAACCACAGATACGCAGTATTTT. Its protein is CASSPRAGGTTDTQYF.

The genes are TRBV24-1 and TRBJ1-1; weak D call: TRBD1 (5 bases). Trimming pared 2 bases from V and 2 bases from J, leaving 17 bases between. CDR1 and CDR2 (germline): KGHDR, SFDVKD. The CDR3 runs 17 residues. This chain's CDR3 is CATSDSRSGAGNTEAFF. As DNA, the CDR3 is TGTGCCACCAGTGATTCACGATCCGGGGCGGGTAACACTGAAGCTTTCTTT.

In DNA, the CDR3 is TGTGCCAGCAGCCAAGTGAGGGCATTAGAGCAGTTCTTC. Protein product: CASSQVRALEQFF. This chain connects TRBV3-1 to TRBJ2-1, with D possibly TRBD2 on 5 matching bases. In germline, CDR1 is LGHDT, CDR2 YNNKEL (reference sequence). The CDR3 runs 13 residues. V was pared by 1 base and J by 10 bases, with 11 bases between.

This clonotype appeared a single time. This rearrangement joins TRBV4-3 to TRBJ1-2; perhaps TRBD1 as D (5 bases). The V and J ends lost 1 base and 1 base respectively, with 10 bases between them. The CDR3 is made up of 15 amino acids. In germline, CDR1 is LGHNA, CDR2 YSLEER. This CDR3 reads CASSQGEGINYGYTF. The CDR3 nucleotides are TGCGCCAGCAGCCAAGGCGAGGGGATTAACTATGGCTACACCTTC.

This clonotype was seen a handful of times. The V gene is TRBV2, the J gene TRBJ2-1, with 10 nucleotides matching TRBD1. The CDR3 extends over 15 amino acids. Germline V gene data show CDR1 as SNHLY and CDR2 as FYNNEI. The trim removed 4 bases at V and 7 bases at J, leaving 7 bases unmatched. The CDR3 nucleotides read TGTGCCAGCAGTGTCTTTTCGGACAGGGGGAATGAGCAGTTCTTC. This sequence encodes CASSVFSDRGNEQFF.

The chain combines TRBV20-1 with TRBJ1-2, with a possible D match to TRBD1 (6 bases). The V end lost 3 bases, the J end lost 3 bases, and 14 bases lay between the germline ends. Germline V gives CDR1 DFQATT, CDR2 SNEGSKA (reference sequence). CDR3 length: 14 amino acids. The chain's CDR3 is CSARDSWSDYGYTF. CDR3 nucleotide sequence: TGCAGTGCTAGGGACAGTTGGTCAGACTATGGCTACACCTTC.

V and J are TRBV10-3 and TRBJ1-5, with 8 bases identical to TRBD1. The CDR3 consists of 14 residues. Germline V gene sequence: CDR1 ENHRY, CDR2 SYGVKD. J was trimmed by 7 bases and V by 6 bases; bases with no gene match: 8. This CDR3 is CAISKQGERQPQHF. CDR3 DNA sequence: TGTGCCATCAGCAAACAGGGGGAACGCCAGCCCCAGCATTTT.

In regard to this clonotype: The junction departs from germline at one end; a sequencing error may be responsible. The gene calls are TRBV28 and TRBJ1-2; no definite D call. Germline assignment: CDR1 MDHEN and CDR2 SYDVKM. This CDR3 has 13 residues. CDR3 sequence (DNA): TGTGCCAGCAGTTTTGAGCGACGGTATGGTTACACCTTC. Residues: CASSFERRYGYTF.

J is TRBJ2-3 and V is TRBV7-8, with 13 bases fitting TRBD2. Trimming took 1 base from V and 0 from J; bases not matched to a gene: 4. Germline assignment: CDR1 SGHVS and CDR2 FQNEAQ. The CDR3 has 18 amino acids. CDR3 protein: CASSLGGLAGASTDTQYF. In DNA, the CDR3 is TGTGCCAGCAGCTTAGGCGGACTAGCGGGGGCTAGCACAGATACGCAGTATTTT.

The genes are TRBV6-1 and TRBJ2-6; D is unresolved. The V gene's germline CDR1 is MNHNS and CDR2 SASEGT. The V end lost 7 bases, the J end lost 0 bases, and 10 bases lay between the germline ends. The CDR3 is made up of 15 amino acids. The CDR3 coding sequence is TGTGCCAGCATTGACGTTAACTCTGGGGCCAACGTCCTGACTTTC. Encoded protein: CASIDVNSGANVLTF.

This clonotype was counted a few times. The rearrangement uses TRBV5-1 and TRBJ1-4; 11 positions agree with TRBD1. The J segment lost 2 bases and the V segment lost 4 bases, leaving 4 bases of the junction unmatched. Germline V CDR1 and CDR2: SGHRS, YFSETQ. The CDR3 has 16 residues. CDR3 region: CASSLRTGGTNEKLFF. Written as DNA, the CDR3 is TGCGCCAGCAGCCTTCGGACAGGGGGCACTAATGAAAAACTGTTTTTT.

This clonotype was counted only a few times. This sequence joins TRBV20-1 and TRBJ1-2, with 10 bases that match TRBD1. The V gene end was trimmed by 5 bases and the J gene end by 3 bases; junction bases not matched to a gene: 3. This CDR3 is 13 amino acids long. Germline CDR1 and CDR2: DFQATT and SNEGSKA (reference sequence). The CDR3 spells CSAVDRGHYGYTF. The CDR3 DNA follows: TGCAGTGCTGTAGACAGGGGGCACTATGGCTACACCTTC.

This clonotype was seen more than once but under ten times. This sequence joins TRBV27 and TRBJ1-2; D not resolved. Germline CDR1 and CDR2: MNHEY and SMNVEV (reference sequence). Trimming stripped 5 bases from V and 4 bases from J, with 14 bases between. This CDR3 is 14 amino acids long. The CDR3 spells CASSPQGLSYGYTF. CDR3 nucleotides: TGTGCCAGCAGTCCTCAAGGCCTAAGCTATGGCTACACCTTC.

This clonotype appeared once. The J gene is TRBJ2-1, the V gene TRBV12-3 or TRBV12-4; 8 bases line up with TRBD1. J was trimmed by 2 bases and V by 5 bases; bases with no gene match: 8. The CDR3 covers 16 residues. CDR3 residues: CASSNIGTGPYNEQFF. As DNA, the CDR3 is TGTGCCAGCAGTAATATCGGGACAGGACCCTACAATGAGCAGTTCTTC.

The rearrangement links TRBV6-5 to TRBJ2-1, with a weak D call TRBD1 (5 bases). The V end lost 7 bases, the J end lost 8 bases, and 21 bases lay between the germline ends. Germline loops: CDR1 MNHEY, CDR2 SVGAGI. The CDR3 totals 15 residues. The CDR3: CASTSPWAGQDEQFF. CDR3 bases: TGTGCCAGCACCTCCCCTTGGGCAGGGCAGGATGAGCAGTTCTTC.

V usage is TRBV9 and J usage is TRBJ2-3, with D perhaps matching TRBD1 or TRBD2 (5 bases each). This CDR3 region has 16 residues. Germline V gene lookup returns CDR1 SGDLS and CDR2 YYNGEE. The germline V and J ends were trimmed by 3 bases and 0 bases, with 14 bases remaining between them. The CDR3 bases are TGTGCCAGCAGCGCATACGGGGACGGCAGCACAGATACGCAGTATTTT. This codes for CASSAYGDGSTDTQYF. The variable domain in full, with the rest retrieved from reference TRBV9 and TRBJ2-3, is DSGVTQTPKHLITATGQRVTLRCSPRSGDLSVYWYQQSLDQGLQFLIQYYNGEERAKGNILERFSAQQFPDLHSELNLSSLELGDSALYFCASSAYGDGSTDTQYFGPGTRLTVL.

The genes are TRBV6-2 or TRBV6-3 and TRBJ2-7; tentative D call: TRBD2 (7 bases). This CDR3 has 17 amino acids. Looked up from germline, CDR1 is MNHEY and CDR2 is SVGEGT. Trimming removed 6 bases at V and 7 bases at J, with 28 bases between. In DNA, the CDR3 is TGTGCCAGCAGATCAGAGGGGGAGGGGTGGCAAAGCAATGAGCAGTACTTC. This encodes CASRSEGEGWQSNEQYF.

The chain carries TRBV6-5 and TRBJ2-5; D is perhaps TRBD2 (5 bases). Germline CDR1 MNHEY, CDR2 SVGAGI. V lost 9 bases to trimming and J lost 5 bases, with 13 bases between them. This CDR3 has 12 residues. CDR3 protein: CARFRGRETQYF. DNA for the CDR3: TGTGCCAGGTTCCGGGGAAGGGAGACCCAGTACTTC.